This T cell receptor (beta chain) was observed in a study of T cells in narcolepsy. Regarding the study as a whole: No autoreactive T cell clone sequences appeared in some memory CD4+ repertoires.

The V end was cut by 0 bases, the J end by 5 bases, with 10 bases between. Germline values: CDR1 GTSNPN, CDR2 SVGIG (reference sequence). The CDR3 is made up of 13 amino acids. The repertoire was sequenced with immunoSEQ multiplex PCR; TCRdb's copy has only in-frame clones and lacks some. This table has approximately 26,000 clones, 81% appearing once. As for this clone: The antigen remains unidentified.

Sequencing was performed on memory (CD45RA-) CD4+ T cells from blood. The clonotype originates from a human donor in good health. The chain is built from TRBV30 and TRBJ2-5; D possibly matches TRBD1 or TRBD2 (6 bases each). The CDR3 reads CAWSVQGRETQYF. CDR3 sequence (DNA): TGTGCCTGGAGTGTTCAGGGGAGGGAGACCCAGTACTTC.